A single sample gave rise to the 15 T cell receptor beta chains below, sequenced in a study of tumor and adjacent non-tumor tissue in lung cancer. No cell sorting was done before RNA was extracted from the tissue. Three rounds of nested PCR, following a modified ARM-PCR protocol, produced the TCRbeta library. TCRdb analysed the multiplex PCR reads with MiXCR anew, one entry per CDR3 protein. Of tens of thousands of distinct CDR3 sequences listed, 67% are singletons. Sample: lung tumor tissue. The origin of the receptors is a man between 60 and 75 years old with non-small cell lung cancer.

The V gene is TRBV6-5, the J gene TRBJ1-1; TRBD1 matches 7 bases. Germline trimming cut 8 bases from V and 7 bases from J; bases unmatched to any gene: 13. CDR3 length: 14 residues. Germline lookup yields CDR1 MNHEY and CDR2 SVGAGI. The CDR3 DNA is TGTGCCAGCGGACGTCTAGGGGGCAGAATTGAAGCTTTCTTT. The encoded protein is CASGRLGGRIEAFF.

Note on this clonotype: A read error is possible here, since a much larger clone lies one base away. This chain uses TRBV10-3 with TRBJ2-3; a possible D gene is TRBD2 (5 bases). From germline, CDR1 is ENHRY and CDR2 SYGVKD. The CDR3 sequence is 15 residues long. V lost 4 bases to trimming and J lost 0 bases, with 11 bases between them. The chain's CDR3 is CAISGVLASTDTQYF. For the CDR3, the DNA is TGTGCCATCAGTGGCGTGCTAGCTAGCACAGATACGCAGTATTTT.

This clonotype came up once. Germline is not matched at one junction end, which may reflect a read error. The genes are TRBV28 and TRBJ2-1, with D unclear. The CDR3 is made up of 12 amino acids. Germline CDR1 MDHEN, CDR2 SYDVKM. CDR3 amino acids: CVSRLLGQQQFF. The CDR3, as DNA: TGTGTCAGCAGGTTATTGGGCCAACAGCAGTTCTTC.

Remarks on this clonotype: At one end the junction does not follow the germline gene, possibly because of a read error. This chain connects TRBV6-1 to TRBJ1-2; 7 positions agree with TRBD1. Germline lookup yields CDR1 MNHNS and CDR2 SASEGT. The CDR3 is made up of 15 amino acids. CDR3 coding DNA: TGTGCCAGCAGTGACCACAGGGGAGGAAACTATGGTTACACCTTC. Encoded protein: CASSDHRGGNYGYTF.

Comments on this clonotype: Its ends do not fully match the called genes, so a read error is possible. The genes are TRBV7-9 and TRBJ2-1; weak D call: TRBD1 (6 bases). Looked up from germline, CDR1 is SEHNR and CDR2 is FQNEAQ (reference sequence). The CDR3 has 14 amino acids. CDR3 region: CASRNDRPDNEHFF. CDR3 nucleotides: TGTGCCAGCAGAAACGACAGGCCGGACAATGAGCATTTCTTC.

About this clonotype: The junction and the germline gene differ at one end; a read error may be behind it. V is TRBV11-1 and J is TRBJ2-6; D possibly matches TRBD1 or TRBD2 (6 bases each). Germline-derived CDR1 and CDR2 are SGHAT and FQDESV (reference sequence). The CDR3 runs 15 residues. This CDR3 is CASSTRLWGANALNF. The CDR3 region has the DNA TGTGCCAGCAGCACTCGCCTCTGGGGGGCCAACGCCCTGAATTTC. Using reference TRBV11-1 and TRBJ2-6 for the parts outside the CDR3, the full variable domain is EAEVAQSPRYKITEKSQAVAFWCDPISGHATLYWYRQILGQGPELLVQFQDESVVDDSQLPKDRFSAERLKGVDSTLKIQPAELGDSAMYLCASSTRLWGANALNFGAGSRLTVL.

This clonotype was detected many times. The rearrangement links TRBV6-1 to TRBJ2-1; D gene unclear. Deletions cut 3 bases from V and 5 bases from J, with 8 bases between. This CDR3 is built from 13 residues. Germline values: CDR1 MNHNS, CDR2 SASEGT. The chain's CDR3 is CASSDSGNNEQFF. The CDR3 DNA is TGTGCCAGCAGTGATTCTGGCAACAATGAGCAGTTCTTC.

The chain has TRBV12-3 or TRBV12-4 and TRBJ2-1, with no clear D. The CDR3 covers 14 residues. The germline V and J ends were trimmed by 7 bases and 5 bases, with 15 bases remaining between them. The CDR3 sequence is CASTESPFNNEQFF. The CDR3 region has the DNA TGTGCCAGCACCGAGTCACCCTTTAACAATGAGCAGTTCTTC.

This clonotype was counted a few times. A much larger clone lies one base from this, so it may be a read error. The CDR3 loop is CTSSLDSIARPTEAFF. The CDR3, as DNA: TGTACCAGCAGCTTGGACTCGATTGCGCGTCCCACTGAAGCTTTCTTT. The chain is built from TRBV5-5 and TRBJ1-1; no definite D call. There are 16 residues in the CDR3. The germline V gene encodes CDR1 SGHKS and CDR2 YYEKEE (reference sequence).

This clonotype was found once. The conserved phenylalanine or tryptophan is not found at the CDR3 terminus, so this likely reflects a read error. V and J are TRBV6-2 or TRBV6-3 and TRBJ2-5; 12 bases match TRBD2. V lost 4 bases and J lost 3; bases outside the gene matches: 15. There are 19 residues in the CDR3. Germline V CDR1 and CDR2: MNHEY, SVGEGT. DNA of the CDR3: TGTGCCAGCAGTTCGGCGGCTAGCGGGAGGGCCGAGGTCGAAGAGACCCAGTACCTC. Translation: CASSSAASGRAEVEETQYL.

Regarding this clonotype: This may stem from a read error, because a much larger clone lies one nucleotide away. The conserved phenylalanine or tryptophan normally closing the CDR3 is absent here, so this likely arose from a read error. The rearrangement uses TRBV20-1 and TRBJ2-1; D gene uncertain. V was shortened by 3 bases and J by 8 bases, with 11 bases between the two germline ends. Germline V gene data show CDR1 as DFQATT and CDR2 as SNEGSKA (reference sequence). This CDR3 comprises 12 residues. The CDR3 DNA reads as TGCAGTGCTAGTAAAACTTCATATGAGCAGTTCTTA. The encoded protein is CSASKTSYEQFL.

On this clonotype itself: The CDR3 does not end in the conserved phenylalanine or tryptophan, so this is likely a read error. This CDR3 is CASSSSGGRTRELFY. The CDR3 nucleotides read TGTGCCAGCAGCTCCAGTGGGGGTCGCACCAGGGAGCTGTTTTAT. The chain recombines TRBV11-3 with TRBJ2-2; D might be TRBD1 or TRBD2, each matching 5 bases. The CDR3 contains 15 residues. Germline CDR1 reads SGHNT; CDR2 reads YENEEA.

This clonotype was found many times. CDR3 residues: CSVDGSTRLYNEQFF. The CDR3, as DNA: TGCAGCGTTGATGGTAGCACTAGACTCTACAATGAGCAGTTCTTC. This chain connects TRBV29-1 to TRBJ2-1, with a weak D call TRBD2 (5 bases). V was shortened by 3 bases and J by 3 bases, with 15 bases between the two germline ends. The CDR3 sequence is 15 residues long. Germline V gene sequence: CDR1 SQVTM, CDR2 ANQGSEA.

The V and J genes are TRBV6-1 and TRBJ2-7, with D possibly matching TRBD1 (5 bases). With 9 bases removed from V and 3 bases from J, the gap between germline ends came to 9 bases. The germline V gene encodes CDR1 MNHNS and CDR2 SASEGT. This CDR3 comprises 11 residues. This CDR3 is CASRQYYEQYF. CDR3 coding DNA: TGTGCCAGTCGACAGTACTACGAGCAGTACTTC.

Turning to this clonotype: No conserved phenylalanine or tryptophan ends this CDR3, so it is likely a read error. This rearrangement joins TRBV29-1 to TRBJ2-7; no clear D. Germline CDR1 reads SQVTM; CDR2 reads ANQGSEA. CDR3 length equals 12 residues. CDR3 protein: CCVASTSYEQYL. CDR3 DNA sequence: TGCTGCGTTGCGTCAACCTCCTACGAGCAGTACTTA.